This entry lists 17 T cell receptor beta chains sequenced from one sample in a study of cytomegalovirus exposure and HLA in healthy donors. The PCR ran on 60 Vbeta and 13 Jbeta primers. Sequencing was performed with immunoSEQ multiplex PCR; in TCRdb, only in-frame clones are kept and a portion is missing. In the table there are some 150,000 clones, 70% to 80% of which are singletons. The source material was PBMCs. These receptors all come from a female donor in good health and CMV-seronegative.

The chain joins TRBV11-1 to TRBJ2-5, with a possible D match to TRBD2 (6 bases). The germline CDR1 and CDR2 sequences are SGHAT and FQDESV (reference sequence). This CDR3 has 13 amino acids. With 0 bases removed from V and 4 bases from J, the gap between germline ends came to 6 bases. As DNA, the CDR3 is TGTGCCAGCAGCTTAGCGGGAGGAGAGACCCAGTACTTC. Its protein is CASSLAGGETQYF.

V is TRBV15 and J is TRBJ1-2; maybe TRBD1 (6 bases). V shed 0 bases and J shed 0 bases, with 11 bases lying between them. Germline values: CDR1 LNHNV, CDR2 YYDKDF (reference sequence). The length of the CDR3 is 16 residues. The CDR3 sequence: CATSREAGATNYGYTF. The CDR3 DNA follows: TGTGCCACCAGCAGAGAGGCAGGGGCCACTAACTATGGCTACACCTTC.

The CDR3 loop is CASSPGLGGRSNQPQHF. CDR3 DNA sequence: TGTGCCAGCTCACCAGGGCTAGGGGGAAGAAGCAATCAGCCCCAGCATTTT. The chain is built from TRBV18 and TRBJ1-5, with D possibly being TRBD1 (6 bases). The CDR3 totals 17 residues. V was pared by 2 bases and J by 1 base, with 15 bases between. The germline V gene has CDR1 KGHSH and CDR2 LQKENI.

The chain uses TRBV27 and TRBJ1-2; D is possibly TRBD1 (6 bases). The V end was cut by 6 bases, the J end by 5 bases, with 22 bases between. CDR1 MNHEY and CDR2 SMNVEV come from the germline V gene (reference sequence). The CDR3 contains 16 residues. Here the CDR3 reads CASSSSRMTRGYGYTF. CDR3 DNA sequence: TGTGCCAGCAGCTCCAGCCGGATGACAAGGGGGTATGGCTACACCTTC.

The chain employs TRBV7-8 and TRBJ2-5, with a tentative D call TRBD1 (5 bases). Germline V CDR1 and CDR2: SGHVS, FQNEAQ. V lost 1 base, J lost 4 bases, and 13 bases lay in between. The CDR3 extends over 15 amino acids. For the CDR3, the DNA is TGTGCCAGCAGCTTAGACACACCAAGGGGAGAGACCCAGTACTTC. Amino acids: CASSLDTPRGETQYF. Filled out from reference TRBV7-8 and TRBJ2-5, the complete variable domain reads GAGVSQSPRYKVAKRGQDVALRCDPISGHVSLFWYQQALGQGPEFLTYFQNEAQLDKSGLPSDRFFAERPEGSVSTLKIQRTQQEDSAVYLCASSLDTPRGETQYFGPGTRLLVL.

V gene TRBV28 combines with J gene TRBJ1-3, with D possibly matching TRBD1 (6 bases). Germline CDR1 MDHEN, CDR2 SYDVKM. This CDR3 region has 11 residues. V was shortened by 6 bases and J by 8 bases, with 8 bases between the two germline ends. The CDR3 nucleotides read TGTGCCAGCAGGGCAGGGGACACCATATATTTT. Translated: CASRAGDTIYF.

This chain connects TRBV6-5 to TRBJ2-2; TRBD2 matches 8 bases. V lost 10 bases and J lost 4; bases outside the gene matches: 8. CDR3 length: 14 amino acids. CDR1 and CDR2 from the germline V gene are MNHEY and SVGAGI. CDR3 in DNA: TGTGCCACCCTTAGCGGGGCCGGCACCGGGGAGCTGTTTTTT. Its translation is CATLSGAGTGELFF.

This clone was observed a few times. The CDR3 nucleotides read TGTGCCAGTAGGAGGGAAAATTGGAACACTGAAGCTTTCTTT. Its translation is CASRRENWNTEAFF. This chain connects TRBV2 to TRBJ1-1; the D is unclear. The V gene's germline CDR1 is SNHLY and CDR2 FYNNEI. The CDR3 loop spans 14 amino acids. Trimming cost V 9 bases and J 1 base, with 15 bases left between them.

The CDR3 region has the DNA TGTGCCAGCTCAGCGCCGGGACTAGCGGATATCACAGATACGCAGTATTTT. It yields the protein CASSAPGLADITDTQYF. The rearrangement uses TRBV18 and TRBJ2-3, with 11 positions matching TRBD2. The CDR3 length is 17 residues. The germline V gene encodes CDR1 KGHSH and CDR2 LQKENI. V dropped 5 bases and J dropped 2; count of bases not matched to a gene: 9.

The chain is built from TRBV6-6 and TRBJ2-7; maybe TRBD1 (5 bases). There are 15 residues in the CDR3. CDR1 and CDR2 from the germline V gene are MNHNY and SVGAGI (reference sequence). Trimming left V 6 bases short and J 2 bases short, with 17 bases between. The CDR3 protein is CASSLPDSLAYEQYF. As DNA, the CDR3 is TGTGCCAGCAGCCTCCCCGACAGTTTAGCCTACGAGCAGTACTTC.

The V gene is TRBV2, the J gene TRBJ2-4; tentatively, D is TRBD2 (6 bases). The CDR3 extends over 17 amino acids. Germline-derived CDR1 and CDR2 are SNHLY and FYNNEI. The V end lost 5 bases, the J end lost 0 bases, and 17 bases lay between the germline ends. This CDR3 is CASSQRASELAKNIQYF. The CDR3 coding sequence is TGTGCCAGCAGTCAGCGCGCTAGCGAACTAGCCAAAAACATTCAGTACTTC.

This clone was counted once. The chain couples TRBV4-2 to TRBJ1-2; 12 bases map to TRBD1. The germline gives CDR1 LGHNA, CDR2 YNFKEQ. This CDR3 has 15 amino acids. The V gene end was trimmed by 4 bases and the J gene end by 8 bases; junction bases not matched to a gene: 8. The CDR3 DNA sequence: TGTGCCAGCAGCCGAGGGGGACAGGGGGCGGGAGGCTACACCTTC. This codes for CASSRGGQGAGGYTF.

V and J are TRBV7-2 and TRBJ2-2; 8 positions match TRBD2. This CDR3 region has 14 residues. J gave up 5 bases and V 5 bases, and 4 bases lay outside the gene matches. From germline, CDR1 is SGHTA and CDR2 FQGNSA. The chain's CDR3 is CASSLGLATGELFF. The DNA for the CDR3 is TGTGCCAGCAGCCTCGGACTAGCAACCGGGGAGCTGTTTTTT.

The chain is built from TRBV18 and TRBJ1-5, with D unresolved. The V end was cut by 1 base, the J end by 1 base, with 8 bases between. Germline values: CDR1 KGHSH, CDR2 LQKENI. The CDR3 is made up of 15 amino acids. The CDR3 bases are TGTGCCAGCTCACCACACAAGTTCAGCAATCAGCCCCAGCATTTT. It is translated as CASSPHKFSNQPQHF.

CDR3 bases: TGTGCCAGCATTAAAGGGGGAACAGATACGCAGTATTTT. Encoded protein: CASIKGGTDTQYF. The gene calls are TRBV6-1 and TRBJ2-3; a weak D match, TRBD1 (6 bases). This CDR3 comprises 13 residues. Germline CDR1 reads MNHNS; CDR2 reads SASEGT. Trimming removed 7 bases at V and 3 bases at J, with 11 bases between.

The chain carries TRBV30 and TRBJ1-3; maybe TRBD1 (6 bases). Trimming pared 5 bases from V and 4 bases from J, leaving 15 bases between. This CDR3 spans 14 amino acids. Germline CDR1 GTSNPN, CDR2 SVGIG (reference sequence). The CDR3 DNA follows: TGTGCCTGGGTTACAGGGTCTCCAGGAAACACCATATATTTT. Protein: CAWVTGSPGNTIYF.

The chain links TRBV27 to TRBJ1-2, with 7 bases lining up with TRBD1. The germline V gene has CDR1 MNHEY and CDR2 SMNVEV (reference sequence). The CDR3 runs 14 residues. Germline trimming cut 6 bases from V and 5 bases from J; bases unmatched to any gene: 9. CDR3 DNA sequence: TGTGCCAGCAGAAATACAGGGGTTTTTTATGGCTACACCTTC. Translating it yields CASRNTGVFYGYTF.